One TCR beta chain is described in this entry. No antigen is known for it. This entry comes from a study of cytomegalovirus exposure and HLA in healthy donors. This CDR3 is built from 17 residues. Germline lookup yields CDR1 GTSNPN and CDR2 SVGIG (reference sequence). Trimming cost V 3 bases and J 7 bases; bases outside gene matches: 15. Broader study findings: In a later analysis, donors in an Asian-associated ancestry cluster reportedly had fewer N-insertions in productive TCRs than the cohort mean.

The study ran its PCR with 60 Vbeta and 13 Jbeta primers. The table came from immunoSEQ multiplex PCR; TCRdb's copy has only in-frame clones and leaves some out. The top ten hold 1% to 1.5% of the sample, which has 160,000 or so clones, 81% seen once. The receptor comes from a middle-aged man in good health and CMV-seropositive. The sample consisted of PBMCs. The rearrangement joins TRBV30 to TRBJ2-2, with 9 bases fitting TRBD1. This CDR3 reads CAWRSGTGLRRGGELFF. CDR3 coding DNA: TGTGCCTGGAGATCCGGGACAGGGCTACGTCGAGGCGGGGAGCTGTTTTTT.